This T cell receptor (beta chain) was documented in a study of cytomegalovirus exposure and HLA in healthy donors. The germline V gene has CDR1 GTSNPN and CDR2 SVGIG (reference sequence). V lost 2 bases and J 14 bases, leaving 13 bases between the germline ends. The CDR3 loop spans 12 amino acids. This PCR relied on a set of 60 Vbeta primers and 13 Jbeta primers. Libraries were prepared by immunoSEQ multiplex PCR; TCRdb keeps only in-frame clonotypes and omits some of them. The sample contains about 120,000 clones, roughly 80% of which appear only once. V usage is TRBV30 and J usage is TRBJ1-6; D not certain. The receptor was isolated from a man between 18 and 29 years old in good health and CMV-seropositive. Sequencing was performed on PBMCs. CDR3 amino acids: CAWSSKVGALHF. CDR3 nucleotides: TGTGCCTGGAGTTCCAAAGTCGGGGCCCTCCACTTT.